This T cell receptor (beta chain) was sequenced during a study of cytomegalovirus exposure and HLA in healthy donors. Broader study findings: Sequencing depth across donors, presence/absence analyses assumed, was roughly uniform. TCR beta V- and J-gene trimming was later associated with a missense DCLRE1C variant.

Of note for this clone: The antigen remains unidentified.

PCR involved 60 Vbeta and 13 Jbeta primers. Using immunoSEQ multiplex PCR, the repertoire was profiled, and TCRdb retains in-frame clones only, with some absent. The sample holds about 200,000 clones; approximately 86% are singletons and the top ten take around 1%. The CDR3 length is 15 residues. Germline loops: CDR1 MGHRA, CDR2 YSYEKL. Trimming took 3 bases from V and 5 from J, leaving 16 bases between them. V and J are TRBV4-1 and TRBJ1-2, with D possibly being TRBD1 (6 bases). This TCR was sampled from a boy aged 2 to 9 in good health and CMV-seronegative. The sample taken for sequencing was PBMCs. CDR3 nucleotides: TGCGCCAGCAGCCACAAACAGGGTTCCGTGTATGGCTACACCTTC. It codes for CASSHKQGSVYGYTF.